Presented here are 28 T cell receptor beta chains from one specimen sequenced in a study of blood T cell repertoires in COVID-19. Only in-frame clones appear in the TCRdb table, and some are missing; sequencing was by immunoSEQ multiplex PCR. The sample yields about 99,000 clones, 80% to 85% seen once. Sequenced sample: peripheral blood. All receptors come from a man between 70 and 80 years old with active or convalescent COVID-19.

The rearrangement joins TRBV28 to TRBJ1-2; 11 nucleotides agree with TRBD1. The length of the CDR3 is 15 residues. Germline V lookup: CDR1 MDHEN, CDR2 SYDVKM. With V trimmed by 2 bases and J by 13 bases, 12 bases remained unmatched. In DNA form, the CDR3 reads TGTGCCAGCAGTTTACGGACAGGGGGCTTACTACCAGGCACCTTC. This sequence encodes CASSLRTGGLLPGTF.

This chain uses TRBV7-9 with TRBJ2-2, with TRBD1 as a possible D gene (5 bases). V shed 5 bases and J shed 0 bases, with 10 bases lying between them. Germline CDR1 SEHNR, CDR2 FQNEAQ (reference sequence). CDR3 length: 15 residues. In nucleotides, the CDR3 is TGTGCCAGCAGCGCTCAGGGTACGAACACCGGGGAGCTGTTTTTT. Encoded protein: CASSAQGTNTGELFF.

J is TRBJ2-2 and V is TRBV7-2, with D possibly being TRBD2 (6 bases). Germline CDR1 reads SGHTA; CDR2 reads FQGNSA. V dropped 7 bases and J dropped 2 bases, with 20 bases sitting between them. The CDR3 is 17 amino acids. The CDR3 region has the DNA TGTGCCAGCAACAAGGGGCGGGGAATCCTCAACACCGGGGAGCTGTTTTTT. Its protein product is CASNKGRGILNTGELFF. Full variable domain (rest looked up from reference TRBV7-2 and TRBJ2-2): GAGVSQSPSNKVTEKGKDVELRCDPISGHTALYWYRQSLGQGLEFLIYFQGNSAPDKSGLPSDRFSAERTGGSVSTLTIQRTQQEDSAVYLCASNKGRGILNTGELFFGEGSRLTVL.

This rearrangement joins TRBV6-1 to TRBJ2-3; 12 nucleotides agree with TRBD2. V shed 4 bases, J shed 1 base, and the junction held 6 bases outside the gene matches. CDR3 size: 17 residues. The germline V gene has CDR1 MNHNS and CDR2 SASEGT. The CDR3 DNA reads TGTGCCAGCAGTGGTGGACTAGCGGGGACGGGCACAGATACGCAGTATTTT. Residues: CASSGGLAGTGTDTQYF.

This chain joins TRBV9 and TRBJ2-7; 8 bases map to TRBD1. From germline, CDR1 is SGDLS and CDR2 YYNGEE. With V trimmed by 4 bases and J by 2 bases, 11 bases remained unmatched. This CDR3 has 16 amino acids. Here the CDR3 reads CASSLSSGTGPYEQYF. CDR3 DNA: TGTGCCAGCAGCCTTTCCTCCGGGACAGGACCCTACGAGCAGTACTTC.

V gene TRBV11-2 combines with J gene TRBJ2-3; 12 bases line up with TRBD2. This CDR3 has 17 residues. The junction had 6 bases not matched to a gene; V was cut back by 1 base and J by 4 bases. CDR1 and CDR2 from the germline V gene are SGHAT and FQNNGV. The CDR3 DNA follows: TGTGCCAGCAGCTTAGTTCCTAGCGGGGGGGGCCCAGATACGCAGTATTTT. Translated: CASSLVPSGGGPDTQYF.

The gene calls are TRBV28 and TRBJ2-7; 9 bases map to TRBD1. V dropped 4 bases and J dropped 7; count of bases not matched to a gene: 11. The germline CDR1 and CDR2 sequences are MDHEN and SYDVKM. The CDR3 has 15 amino acids. The CDR3 loop is CASSSPRDRVREQYF. In nucleotides, the CDR3 is TGTGCCAGCAGTTCCCCGAGGGACAGGGTTCGGGAGCAGTACTTC.

This clone has a handful of counts. This sequence joins TRBV14 and TRBJ2-5; 7 bases are a match to TRBD1. CDR3 length: 22 residues. The ends lost 1 base at V and 4 bases at J; junction bases unmatched: 27. Germline V gene sequence: CDR1 SGHDN, CDR2 FVKESK. The CDR3 sequence: CASSQVLGNRDRYDLKGETQYF. Written as DNA, the CDR3 is TGTGCCAGCAGCCAAGTCTTAGGGAACCGGGACAGATACGATCTTAAAGGAGAGACCCAGTACTTC.

The table lists this clone with a count of one. The V call is TRBV5-3, the J call TRBJ1-2; possible D gene TRBD1, 5 bases. TRBV5-3 is classed as an ORF, of uncertain function. The CDR3 spans 18 residues. V lost 0 bases, J lost 8 bases, and 26 bases lay in between. In DNA form, the CDR3 reads TGTGCCAGAAGCTTGGGTTCCCCGGCACAGGACCATTCTCACGGCTACACCTTC. Translated: CARSLGSPAQDHSHGYTF.

The chain recombines TRBV5-1 with TRBJ1-1; weak D call: TRBD1 (6 bases). Germline loops: CDR1 SGHRS, CDR2 YFSETQ. The CDR3 consists of 15 residues. V shed 3 bases and J shed 4 bases, with 16 bases lying between them. The chain's CDR3 is CASSSTNREGTEAFF. CDR3 bases: TGCGCCAGCAGCTCGACAAACAGGGAGGGCACTGAAGCTTTCTTT.

As concerns this clone: Mismatch with germline at one junction end may stem from a read error. The J gene is TRBJ1-5, the V gene TRBV2; TRBD1 agrees at 9 bases. This CDR3 contains 15 residues. Germline assignment: CDR1 SNHLY and CDR2 FYNNEI. CDR3 in DNA: TGTGCCAGCAGCGCGGGACAGGGTAGCAGTCAGCCCCAGCATTTT. Residues: CASSAGQGSSQPQHF.

V is TRBV7-4 and J is TRBJ2-6, with D tentatively TRBD1 (6 bases). This CDR3 has 18 residues. Trimming stripped 4 bases from V and 0 bases from J, with 16 bases between. Per the germline V gene, CDR1 is SGHVT and CDR2 is SQSDAQ. CDR3 DNA: TGTGCCAGCAGCTCTACCCCAGGGGCCCTCTCTGGGGCCAACGTCCTGACTTTC. The encoded protein is CASSSTPGALSGANVLTF.

This rearrangement joins TRBV7-2 to TRBJ1-3, with TRBD1 matching over 7 bases. The CDR3 is 16 residues long. Germline V lookup: CDR1 SGHTA, CDR2 FQGNSA. V lost 4 bases, J lost 0 bases, and 6 bases stayed unmatched. The CDR3 coding sequence is TGTGCCAGCAGCTACAGGGGCTCCGGCTCTGGAAACACCATATATTTT. Its protein is CASSYRGSGSGNTIYF.

J is TRBJ2-2 and V is TRBV7-9, with unresolved D. The germline V and J ends were trimmed by 0 bases and 0 bases, with 8 bases remaining between them. This CDR3 has 16 residues. CDR1 is SEHNR, CDR2 FQNEAQ, per germline (reference sequence). The DNA for the CDR3 is TGTGCCAGCAGCTTAGCAAGAGCCGCGAACACCGGGGAGCTGTTTTTT. Translated: CASSLARAANTGELFF. The whole variable domain, filled in from reference TRBV7-9 and TRBJ2-2, reads DTGVSQNPRHKITKRGQNVTFRCDPISEHNRLYWYRQTLGQGPEFLTYFQNEAQLEKSRLLSDRFSAERPKGSFSTLEIQRTEQGDSAMYLCASSLARAANTGELFFGEGSRLTVL.

This clone is a singleton in its sample. The rearrangement links TRBV7-6 to TRBJ2-5; D gene uncertain. Trimming took off 1 base at V and 6 bases at J, with 12 bases between the two ends. This CDR3 has 14 amino acids. Germline V gene lookup returns CDR1 SGHVS and CDR2 FNYEAQ. The CDR3 region has the DNA TGTGCCAGCAGCTTAGGAGACTCGGTTCAGACCCAGTACTTC. It encodes CASSLGDSVQTQYF. The complete variable domain, with remaining parts taken from reference TRBV7-6 and TRBJ2-5, reads GAGVSQSPRYKVTKRGQDVALRCDPISGHVSLYWYRQALGQGPEFLTYFNYEAQQDKSGLPNDRFSAERPEGSISTLTIQRTEQRDSAMYRCASSLGDSVQTQYFGPGTRLLVL.

This chain joins TRBV28 and TRBJ1-1; D is undetermined. CDR1 is MDHEN and CDR2 is SYDVKM in the germline V gene. CDR3 length equals 15 residues. The V and J ends lost 5 bases and 2 bases respectively, with 15 bases between them. CDR3 bases: TGTGCCAGCAGTCTTGGGCGGGTAGGAAACACTGAAGCTTTCTTT. Protein sequence: CASSLGRVGNTEAFF.

The V and J genes are TRBV19 and TRBJ1-2, with TRBD1 identical over 7 bases. The CDR3 has 15 residues. CDR1 LNHDA and CDR2 SQIVND come from the germline V gene (reference sequence). J lost 3 bases, V lost 3 bases, and 7 bases had no gene match. The CDR3 reads CASSIFGGGDYGYTF. CDR3 in DNA: TGTGCCAGTAGTATCTTTGGAGGGGGCGACTATGGCTACACCTTC.

This clone occurred once. The chain is built from TRBV2 and TRBJ2-3, with TRBD2 matching over 8 bases. Trimming at V came to 5 bases and at J to 4 bases, leaving 5 bases not matched to a gene. This CDR3 comprises 14 residues. Per germline, CDR1 SNHLY and CDR2 FYNNEI. CDR3 protein: CASSLISGADTQYF. In DNA form, the CDR3 reads TGTGCCAGCAGTTTGATTAGCGGGGCAGATACGCAGTATTTT. The whole variable domain, filled in from reference TRBV2 and TRBJ2-3, reads EPEVTQTPSHQVTQMGQEVILRCVPISNHLYFYWYRQILGQKVEFLVSFYNNEISEKSEIFDDQFSVERPDGSNFTLKIRSTKLEDSAMYFCASSLISGADTQYFGPGTRLTVL.

This sequence joins TRBV18 and TRBJ2-7, with TRBD1 matching 7 bases. Losses at the gene ends were 5 bases for V and 0 bases for J; bases not matched to a gene: 4. CDR3 length: 14 residues. Germline V gene data show CDR1 as KGHSH and CDR2 as LQKENI. This chain's CDR3 is CASSKGQSSYEQYF. The CDR3 nucleotides are TGTGCCAGCTCAAAGGGACAGTCCTCCTACGAGCAGTACTTC.

The V call is TRBV6-1, the J call TRBJ1-6; D is uncertain. Germline lookup yields CDR1 MNHNS and CDR2 SASEGT. The CDR3 consists of 15 residues. Trimming cost V 2 bases and J 0 bases, with 5 bases left between them. The CDR3 sequence is CASSERSSYNSPLHF. CDR3 DNA: TGTGCCAGCAGTGAAAGGAGCTCCTATAATTCACCCCTCCACTTT.

The chain joins TRBV7-9 to TRBJ2-3; 9 bases match TRBD2. Germline assignment: CDR1 SEHNR and CDR2 FQNEAQ (reference sequence). V was clipped by 3 bases and J by 6 bases; unmatched bases: 16. CDR3 length: 18 residues. DNA of the CDR3: TGTGCCAGCAGCTTTTGGGCTAGCGGGGCCCAGGGGTTGGATACGCAGTATTTT. The encoded protein is CASSFWASGAQGLDTQYF.

The chain has TRBV6-6 and TRBJ1-2, with D tentatively TRBD1 (5 bases). The CDR3 is 14 residues long. The germline V gene encodes CDR1 MNHNY and CDR2 SVGAGI (reference sequence). V was trimmed by 8 bases and J by 4 bases, leaving 17 bases between them. CDR3 in DNA: TGTGCCAGCGCCGGGACTCAAGCCCTCTATGGCTACACCTTC. Translating gives CASAGTQALYGYTF.

This sequence joins TRBV7-2 and TRBJ2-2, with a possible D match to TRBD2 (6 bases). V lost 1 base, J lost 4 bases, and 13 bases lay in between. This CDR3 comprises 16 residues. The V gene's germline CDR1 is SGHTA and CDR2 FQGNSA. CDR3 region: CASSLEGTRFTGELFF. Written as DNA, the CDR3 is TGTGCCAGCAGCTTAGAGGGGACTCGATTCACCGGGGAGCTGTTTTTT.

The gene calls are TRBV6-1 and TRBJ1-1; maybe TRBD1 (5 bases). Trimming took off 3 bases at V and 0 bases at J, with 8 bases between the two ends. This CDR3 comprises 14 residues. Germline V gene data show CDR1 as MNHNS and CDR2 as SASEGT. The CDR3 loop is CASSDRAVNTEAFF. The DNA of the CDR3 is TGTGCCAGCAGTGACAGGGCGGTGAACACTGAAGCTTTCTTT.

The chain employs TRBV6-6 and TRBJ2-3; tentative D call: TRBD2 (5 bases). The germline V gene encodes CDR1 MNHNY and CDR2 SVGAGI (reference sequence). Trimming pared 0 bases from V and 2 bases from J, leaving 12 bases between. The CDR3 consists of 16 residues. The CDR3, as DNA: TGTGCCAGCAGTTACTCAAAGGACTCCCACACAGATACGCAGTATTTT. This encodes CASSYSKDSHTDTQYF.

The chain uses TRBV18 and TRBJ2-3, with 14 bases lining up with TRBD2. This CDR3 contains 15 residues. The germline V gene encodes CDR1 KGHSH and CDR2 LQKENI. V trimming: 6 bases; J trimming: 7 bases; junction bases outside the gene matches: 6. DNA of the CDR3: TGTGCCAGCTCCCTGGGACTAGCGGGGGAAAATACGCAGTATTTT. Translated: CASSLGLAGENTQYF.

V gene TRBV24-1 combines with J gene TRBJ2-1; 7 bases map to TRBD2. Germline assignment: CDR1 KGHDR and CDR2 SFDVKD. The CDR3 sequence is 16 residues long. V lost 4 bases and J lost 5; bases outside the gene matches: 10. CDR3 loop: CATSDTGRQKDNEQFF. The DNA of the CDR3 is TGTGCCACCAGTGACACCGGGAGGCAAAAGGACAATGAGCAGTTCTTC.

This clone appeared once. Sequence at one end of the junction differs from germline and may be a read error. The CDR3 reads CASSPLGGVEETQYF. DNA for the CDR3: TGTGCTAGCAGCCCCTTGGGAGGGGTGGAAGAGACCCAGTACTTC. V is TRBV7-7 and J is TRBJ2-5; TRBD2 matches at 7 bases. Germline V gene data show CDR1 as SSHAT and CDR2 as FNYEAQ (reference sequence). The CDR3 length is 15 residues.